These 10 T cell receptor beta chains originate from one sample sequenced in a study of memory CD4+ T cells and cytomegalovirus serostatus. Clones were read by immunoSEQ multiplex PCR, and TCRdb kept only the in-frame ones, dropping some. The data hold about 52,000 clones, with roughly 78% observed a single time. The sort gate was single viable CD3+CD4+CD8-CD45RO+ cells for memory CD4+ T cells. Sequencing used memory CD4+ T cells from blood. Receptor source: an adult in good health and CMV-seronegative.

The chain employs TRBV7-2 and TRBJ1-3; no definite D call. Per germline, CDR1 SGHTA and CDR2 FQGNSA. The CDR3 is made up of 17 amino acids. The germline V and J ends were trimmed by 4 bases and 0 bases, with 16 bases remaining between them. The CDR3 sequence is CASSSTSGSASGNTIYF. DNA of the CDR3: TGTGCCAGCAGCTCGACCTCCGGTTCTGCCTCTGGAAACACCATATATTTT.

V gene TRBV19 combines with J gene TRBJ2-2; D gene uncertain. Looked up from germline, CDR1 is LNHDA and CDR2 is SQIVND (reference sequence). The CDR3 totals 14 residues. Trimming took off 3 bases at V and 3 bases at J, with 8 bases between the two ends. CDR3 loop: CASSIREDTGELFF. The CDR3 DNA follows: TGTGCCAGTAGTATCCGCGAGGACACCGGGGAGCTGTTTTTT.

This clone was seen a few times. V gene TRBV7-2 combines with J gene TRBJ2-7, with D possibly called TRBD1 or TRBD2 (6 bases each). Germline CDR1 and CDR2: SGHTA and FQGNSA. The CDR3 is 15 amino acids. Trimming took off 1 base at V and 2 bases at J, with 12 bases between the two ends. Written as DNA, the CDR3 is TGTGCCAGCAGCTTAGAGGTTGGGGGGCCCTACGAGCAGTACTTC. It codes for CASSLEVGGPYEQYF.

The V call is TRBV6-6, the J call TRBJ1-1, with TRBD1 as a possible D gene (6 bases). The CDR3 length is 16 residues. Trimming shortened V by 5 bases and J by 1 base, and 17 bases separated the two germline ends. From germline, CDR1 is MNHNY and CDR2 SVGAGI (reference sequence). The DNA for the CDR3 is TGTGCCAGCAGTCCTTATATAACAGGGACGAACACTGAAGCTTTCTTT. Encoded protein: CASSPYITGTNTEAFF.

This rearrangement joins TRBV20-1 to TRBJ2-1; D remains unclear. From germline, CDR1 is DFQATT and CDR2 SNEGSKA (reference sequence). V was clipped by 7 bases and J by 7 bases, with 11 bases between them. This CDR3 region has 11 residues. The DNA for the CDR3 is TGCAGTGTCGTAGGGTGGAATGAGCAGTTCTTC. Residues: CSVVGWNEQFF.

The chain uses TRBV28 and TRBJ1-5; D uncertain. This CDR3 contains 12 residues. Trimming removed 3 bases from V and 6 bases from J, with 6 bases in between. The V gene's germline CDR1 is MDHEN and CDR2 SYDVKM. Here the CDR3 DNA reads TGTGCCAGCAGTTTGTTTACTCAGCCCCAGCATTTT. Residues: CASSLFTQPQHF.

This clone has just a few counts. The chain uses TRBV6-5 and TRBJ1-4; 8 nucleotides align to TRBD1. With V trimmed by 6 bases and J by 7 bases, 7 bases remained unmatched. CDR3 size: 14 residues. CDR1 is MNHEY and CDR2 is SVGAGI in the germline V gene. CDR3 region: CASSLDRGSEKLFF. The DNA of the CDR3 is TGTGCCAGCAGCCTTGACAGGGGCAGTGAAAAACTGTTTTTT.

The V and J genes are TRBV18 and TRBJ2-6; the D is unclear. There are 14 residues in the CDR3. V lost 7 bases and J 0 bases, leaving 7 bases between the germline ends. The germline V gene has CDR1 KGHSH and CDR2 LQKENI. CDR3 in DNA: TGTGCCAGCTTTCGAGACTCTGGGGCCAACGTCCTGACTTTC. It yields the protein CASFRDSGANVLTF.

The V and J genes are TRBV6-6 and TRBJ2-2, with 7 bases lining up with TRBD1. The CDR3 is made up of 16 amino acids. Germline V gives CDR1 MNHNY, CDR2 SVGAGI (reference sequence). V gave up 5 bases and J gave up 5 bases; unmatched junction bases: 11. Here the CDR3 reads CASSAEGAVGTGELFF. CDR3 DNA: TGTGCCAGCAGTGCTGAGGGGGCAGTCGGGACCGGGGAGCTGTTTTTT.

The chain is built from TRBV2 and TRBJ2-5, with TRBD2 as a possible D gene (5 bases). The CDR3 covers 15 residues. The V end lost 2 bases, the J end lost 5 bases, and 15 bases lay between the germline ends. Germline V gene data show CDR1 as SNHLY and CDR2 as FYNNEI. Written as DNA, the CDR3 is TGTGCCAGCAGTGAAAACGGCAGGAGGAAGGAGACCCAGTACTTC. This sequence encodes CASSENGRRKETQYF.